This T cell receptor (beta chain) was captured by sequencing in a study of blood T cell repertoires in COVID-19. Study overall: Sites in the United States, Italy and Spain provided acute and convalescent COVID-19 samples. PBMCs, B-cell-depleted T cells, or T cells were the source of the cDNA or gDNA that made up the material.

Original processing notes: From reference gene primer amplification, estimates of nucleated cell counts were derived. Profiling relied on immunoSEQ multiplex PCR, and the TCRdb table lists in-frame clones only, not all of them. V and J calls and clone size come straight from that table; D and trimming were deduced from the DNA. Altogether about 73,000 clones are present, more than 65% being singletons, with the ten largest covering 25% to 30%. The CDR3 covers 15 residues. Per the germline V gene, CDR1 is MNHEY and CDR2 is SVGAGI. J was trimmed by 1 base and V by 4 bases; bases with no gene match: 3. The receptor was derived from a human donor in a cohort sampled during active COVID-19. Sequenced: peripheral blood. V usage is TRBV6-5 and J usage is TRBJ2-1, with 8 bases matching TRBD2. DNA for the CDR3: TGTGCCAGCAGTTCGCGGGGGGATTCCTACAATGAGCAGTTCTTC. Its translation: CASSSRGDSYNEQFF.